This T cell receptor (beta chain) was captured by sequencing in a study of blood T cell repertoires in COVID-19. This CDR3 spans 15 amino acids. With 4 bases clipped from V and 5 bases from J, the junction kept 8 bases outside the gene matches. The V gene's germline CDR1 is WNHNN and CDR2 SYGVQD (reference sequence). Using immunoSEQ multiplex PCR, the repertoire was profiled, and TCRdb retains in-frame clones only, with some absent. The sample lists 350,000 or so clones; roughly nine tenths were seen once. This TCR was sampled from a woman aged 60 to 75 with COVID-19, enrolled during active disease. This chain joins TRBV10-1 and TRBJ2-3, with TRBD2 matching over 8 bases. Material: peripheral blood. The CDR3 region has the DNA TGCGCCAGCAGTGTTGCGCGGGGGGTTGAAGATACGCAGTATTTT. This codes for CASSVARGVEDTQYF.